The rows below give T cell receptor beta chains drawn from one sample of a study of CD8 T cells in Susac syndrome. Using its own MiXCR run on the immunoSEQ multiplex PCR reads, TCRdb lists one record per CDR3 protein. The table has 95,000 to 150,000 distinct CDR3 sequences, over 95% seen once. The sequencing sample was made of CD4+ T cells from PBMCs. Every receptor here comes from a human donor with Susac syndrome. Each CDR3 is given with its conserved first and last residue.

j_gene: TRBJ2-5
v_gene: TRBV7-8
CDR3aa: CASSLDGTGGQETQYF

j_gene: TRBJ1-4
v_gene: TRBV6-5
CDR3aa: CASRTVNEKLFF

j_gene: TRBJ2-1
v_gene: TRBV5-4
CDR3aa: CASSPSASGNYNEQFF

j_gene: TRBJ2-1
v_gene: TRBV10-3
CDR3aa: CAISEGISVPYNEQFF

j_gene: TRBJ2-5
v_gene: TRBV25-1
CDR3aa: CASSQPGLGEETQYF

j_gene: TRBJ2-1
v_gene: TRBV19
CDR3aa: CASSIGGRVNDEQFF

j_gene: TRBJ2-7
v_gene: TRBV5-6
CDR3aa: CASSPSSNYEQYF

j_gene: TRBJ2-1
v_gene: TRBV7-8
CDR3aa: CASRGTGVGEQFF

j_gene: TRBJ2-1
v_gene: TRBV29-1
CDR3aa: CSAGLAGGPEQFF

j_gene: TRBJ2-1
v_gene: TRBV20-1
CDR3aa: CSASTGMGGPQIPYNEQFF

j_gene: TRBJ1-2
v_gene: TRBV29-1
CDR3aa: CSVWIGQTEIYGYTF

j_gene: TRBJ2-3
v_gene: TRBV30
CDR3aa: CAWRLAGGPDTQYF

j_gene: TRBJ2-1
v_gene: TRBV27
CDR3aa: CASSWVHGADNEQFF

j_gene: TRBJ2-3
v_gene: TRBV20-1
CDR3aa: CSARGLAGVPDTQYF

j_gene: TRBJ2-7
v_gene: TRBV6-5
CDR3aa: CASSYSSGRSVAYEQYF

j_gene: TRBJ2-5
v_gene: TRBV19
CDR3aa: CASSIVQAPRPQYF

j_gene: TRBJ1-5
v_gene: TRBV10-3
CDR3aa: CAISGTASNQPQHF

j_gene: TRBJ2-1
v_gene: TRBV7-8
CDR3aa: CASSSLGGRTYNEQFF

j_gene: TRBJ2-7
v_gene: TRBV29-1
CDR3aa: CSVGGLRAGEQYF

j_gene: TRBJ1-2
v_gene: TRBV5-6
CDR3aa: CASSQPRLYGYTF

j_gene: TRBJ2-3
v_gene: TRBV5-6
CDR3aa: CASSFWTEVTDTQYF

j_gene: TRBJ2-7
v_gene: TRBV20-1
CDR3aa: CSAIGTSELPYEQYF

j_gene: TRBJ2-5
v_gene: TRBV6-2/TRBV6-3
CDR3aa: CASSYSGDRSMAQYF

j_gene: TRBJ2-7
v_gene: TRBV4-1
CDR3aa: CASSQVDLGFSYEQYF

j_gene: TRBJ2-7
v_gene: TRBV12-3/TRBV12-4
CDR3aa: CASSLGSYEQYF

j_gene: TRBJ2-2
v_gene: TRBV30
CDR3aa: CAWTSEYTGELFF

j_gene: TRBJ2-1
v_gene: TRBV20-1
CDR3aa: CSAMKTGGYNEQFF

j_gene: TRBJ2-7
v_gene: TRBV29-1
CDR3aa: CSVVGDSSYEQYF

j_gene: TRBJ1-5
v_gene: TRBV12-3/TRBV12-4
CDR3aa: CASSLREYSNQPQHF

j_gene: TRBJ2-3
v_gene: TRBV14
CDR3aa: CASSHSPTDTQYF

j_gene: TRBJ2-5
v_gene: TRBV6-2/TRBV6-3
CDR3aa: CASSTWTSGNVETQYF

j_gene: TRBJ2-1
v_gene: TRBV6-4
CDR3aa: CASSDSSRPGNEQFF

j_gene: TRBJ2-3
v_gene: TRBV20-1
CDR3aa: CSASGRNTDTQYF

j_gene: TRBJ2-1
v_gene: TRBV18
CDR3aa: CASSLGADNEQFF

j_gene: TRBJ1-1
v_gene: TRBV27
CDR3aa: CASSLRGGRAPEAFF

j_gene: TRBJ1-2
v_gene: TRBV20-1
CDR3aa: CSARVGGPYYGYTF

j_gene: TRBJ2-1
v_gene: TRBV5-1
CDR3aa: CASSLDPGGEQFF

j_gene: TRBJ2-2
v_gene: TRBV20-1
CDR3aa: CSARRVGRDAGELFF

j_gene: TRBJ2-1
v_gene: TRBV4-3
CDR3aa: CASSQDSRNEQFF

j_gene: TRBJ2-3
v_gene: TRBV30
CDR3aa: CAFALAPRSDTQYF

j_gene: TRBJ2-1
v_gene: TRBV4-2
CDR3aa: CASSQAFGTSGRNEQFF

j_gene: TRBJ2-3
v_gene: TRBV28
CDR3aa: CASSFLGWTSTPDTQYF

j_gene: TRBJ2-2
v_gene: TRBV29-1
CDR3aa: CSVVSQGVRAGELFF

j_gene: TRBJ2-7
v_gene: TRBV12-3/TRBV12-4
CDR3aa: CASSLQGEYEQYF

j_gene: TRBJ1-2
v_gene: TRBV29-1
CDR3aa: CSGTDTRDRRNGYTF

j_gene: TRBJ2-3
v_gene: TRBV15
CDR3aa: CATSRDKGTTDTQYF

j_gene: TRBJ2-7
v_gene: TRBV20-1
CDR3aa: CSARYRGRDEQYF

j_gene: TRBJ2-3
v_gene: TRBV5-6
CDR3aa: CASSSPRDTQYF

j_gene: TRBJ2-7
v_gene: TRBV24-1
CDR3aa: CATSDTQQQYF

j_gene: TRBJ2-5
v_gene: TRBV18
CDR3aa: CASSPDGKETQYF

j_gene: TRBJ1-2
v_gene: TRBV30
CDR3aa: CAWSANKQGAYGYTF

j_gene: TRBJ1-1
v_gene: TRBV12-3/TRBV12-4
CDR3aa: CASRPTGTEAFF

j_gene: TRBJ1-1
v_gene: TRBV5-1
CDR3aa: CASSFSLRTLVNTEAFF

j_gene: TRBJ2-7
v_gene: TRBV3-1
CDR3aa: CASSRTTGAYEQYF

j_gene: TRBJ2-1
v_gene: TRBV9
CDR3aa: CATEKLAGRGEQFF

j_gene: TRBJ2-7
v_gene: TRBV3-1
CDR3aa: CASSQGTGADYEQYF

j_gene: TRBJ1-2
v_gene: TRBV5-1
CDR3aa: CASRPRRAPEYGYTF

j_gene: TRBJ2-5
v_gene: TRBV5-4
CDR3aa: CASSTSGRAHQETQYF

j_gene: TRBJ2-3
v_gene: TRBV12-3/TRBV12-4
CDR3aa: CASMAPIWDTQYF

j_gene: TRBJ2-1
v_gene: TRBV11-2
CDR3aa: CANSQTGLAEQFF